Below, 26 T cell receptor beta chains from the same sample are listed, as sequenced in a study of blood T cell repertoires in COVID-19. The repertoire was sequenced with immunoSEQ multiplex PCR; TCRdb's copy has only in-frame clones and lacks some. There are tens of thousands of clones in the sample; approximately 80% occur only once, and around 20% lies in the top ten. Sequencing used peripheral blood. These receptors were obtained from a woman aged 80 or older with COVID-19, enrolled during active disease.

This sequence joins TRBV4-1 and TRBJ2-5; 8 positions agree with TRBD1. V was clipped by 1 base and J by 2 bases; unmatched bases: 6. CDR1 is MGHRA and CDR2 is YSYEKL in the germline V gene. The CDR3 runs 16 residues. The CDR3 loop reads CASSQVQGAVQETQYF. In DNA, the CDR3 is TGCGCCAGCAGCCAAGTTCAGGGGGCGGTTCAAGAGACCCAGTACTTC.

The chain combines TRBV19 with TRBJ1-2, with 7 bases aligning to TRBD1. J was trimmed by 4 bases and V by 5 bases; bases with no gene match: 7. Germline V gene sequence: CDR1 LNHDA, CDR2 SQIVND (reference sequence). CDR3 size: 14 residues. CDR3 protein: CASSFQGGSYGYTF. The DNA of the CDR3 is TGTGCCAGTAGTTTCCAGGGGGGTTCCTATGGCTACACCTTC.

CDR3 DNA: TGTGCCAGTAGTACATCTCAGGGGAGCAATTCACCCCTCCACTTT. Its protein is CASSTSQGSNSPLHF. V and J are TRBV19 and TRBJ1-6, with D possibly matching TRBD1 (6 bases). CDR3 size: 15 residues. The germline gives CDR1 LNHDA, CDR2 SQIVND (reference sequence). The V end lost 4 bases, the J end lost 7 bases, and 14 bases lay between the germline ends.

This clone was counted a single time. V and J are TRBV14 and TRBJ2-2; tentative D call: TRBD2 (6 bases). The CDR3 extends over 14 amino acids. Germline values: CDR1 SGHDN, CDR2 FVKESK. With 0 bases removed from V and 7 bases from J, the gap between germline ends came to 9 bases. CDR3 sequence: CASSQDRTIGELFF. The CDR3, as DNA: TGTGCCAGCAGCCAAGACCGGACTATCGGGGAGCTGTTTTTT.

This clone showed up just a few times. The chain has TRBV28 and TRBJ2-1; 12 bases match TRBD2. CDR3 length: 16 amino acids. The V gene's germline CDR1 is MDHEN and CDR2 SYDVKM. Trimming at V came to 5 bases and at J to 0 bases, leaving 2 bases not matched to a gene. CDR3 protein: CASSQTSGSSYNEQFF. DNA for the CDR3: TGTGCCAGCAGTCAGACTAGCGGGAGCTCCTACAATGAGCAGTTCTTC.

The CDR3 sequence: CASSLGWAGGIGEQYF. The DNA for the CDR3 is TGTGCCAGCAGCTTAGGGTGGGCAGGCGGGATAGGCGAGCAGTACTTC. The chain recombines TRBV7-2 with TRBJ2-7; the D gene is possibly TRBD2 (6 bases). There are 16 residues in the CDR3. The germline V gene encodes CDR1 SGHTA and CDR2 FQGNSA. V lost 1 base to trimming and J lost 6 bases, with 19 bases between them.

This chain joins TRBV7-2 and TRBJ2-3, with D possibly being TRBD2 (6 bases). The germline gives CDR1 SGHTA, CDR2 FQGNSA. The CDR3 is 16 residues long. Trimming took 4 bases from V and 0 from J, leaving 14 bases between them. This chain's CDR3 is CASSYVGGISTDTQYF. CDR3 DNA sequence: TGTGCCAGCAGCTACGTCGGCGGGATAAGCACAGATACGCAGTATTTT.

The CDR3 region has the DNA TGCGCCAGCAGCTTGGCCGGGACAGCCTCTGGAAACACCATATATTTT. Amino acids: CASSLAGTASGNTIYF. This sequence joins TRBV5-1 and TRBJ1-3, with TRBD1 matching over 7 bases. V lost 0 bases to trimming and J lost 0 bases; unmatched junction nucleotides: 3. Per the germline V gene, CDR1 is SGHRS and CDR2 is YFSETQ. The CDR3 runs to 16 residues.

The chain joins TRBV7-6 to TRBJ1-4, with D hard to call. V lost 1 base, J lost 7 bases, and 13 bases lay in between. The germline V gene has CDR1 SGHVS and CDR2 FNYEAQ. This CDR3 is built from 15 residues. The CDR3 is CASSLDQNRGEKLFF. CDR3 bases: TGTGCCAGCAGCTTAGACCAAAACCGGGGTGAAAAACTGTTTTTT.

The chain recombines TRBV24-1 with TRBJ2-1, with 13 bases identical to TRBD2. Trimming took 5 bases from V and 7 from J; bases not matched to a gene: 7. The germline V gene encodes CDR1 KGHDR and CDR2 SFDVKD. This CDR3 has 16 amino acids. CDR3 residues: CATSGTSGSRLNEQFF. The CDR3, as DNA: TGTGCCACCAGTGGGACTAGCGGGAGTCGGTTAAATGAGCAGTTCTTC.

The table lists this clone with a few counts. The chain combines TRBV27 with TRBJ1-5; tentatively, D is TRBD1 (5 bases). Trimming took off 6 bases at V and 1 base at J, with 13 bases between the two ends. CDR1 is MNHEY, CDR2 SMNVEV, per germline (reference sequence). This CDR3 contains 15 residues. For the CDR3, the DNA is TGTGCCAGCAGCTCCGGGGGGGGGAGCAATCAGCCCCAGCATTTT. Translation gives CASSSGGGSNQPQHF.

This chain connects TRBV2 to TRBJ2-7; TRBD2 might be the D (5 bases). The V end was cut by 4 bases, the J end by 4 bases, with 8 bases between. Germline-derived CDR1 and CDR2 are SNHLY and FYNNEI. The CDR3 contains 12 residues. The CDR3 DNA sequence: TGTGCCAGCAGTGCGGAGGTTTACGAGCAGTACTTC. Protein product: CASSAEVYEQYF.

The chain is built from TRBV7-9 and TRBJ1-1; 9 bases agree with TRBD1. J was trimmed by 1 base and V by 5 bases; bases with no gene match: 5. Germline assignment: CDR1 SEHNR and CDR2 FQNEAQ (reference sequence). The CDR3 covers 15 residues. CDR3 in DNA: TGTGCCAGCAGCCCGAGGACAGGGGAGAACACTGAAGCTTTCTTT. It specifies CASSPRTGENTEAFF.

As concerns this clone: Its ends do not fully match the called genes, so a read error is possible. The V call is TRBV7-7, the J call TRBJ2-7, with D perhaps matching TRBD1 (6 bases). Germline V gene sequence: CDR1 SSHAT, CDR2 FNYEAQ (reference sequence). The CDR3 length is 13 residues. The CDR3 is CASSPEQGYEQYF. DNA for the CDR3: TGTGCTAGCAGCCCCGAACAGGGATACGAGCAGTACTTC. Variable domain in full (rest from reference TRBV7-7 and TRBJ2-7): GAGVSQSPRYKVTKRGQDVTLRCDPISSHATLYWYQQALGQGPEFLTYFNYEAQPDKSGLPSDRFSAERPEGSISTLTIQRTEQRDSAMYRCASSPEQGYEQYFGPGTRLTVT.

V gene TRBV9 combines with J gene TRBJ2-5, with D possibly being TRBD2 (5 bases). Trimming shortened V by 0 bases and J by 0 bases, and 9 bases separated the two germline ends. The CDR3 loop spans 15 amino acids. Germline lookup yields CDR1 SGDLS and CDR2 YYNGEE. This CDR3 is CASSVGRKDQETQYF. For the CDR3, the DNA is TGTGCCAGCAGCGTAGGGAGGAAAGACCAAGAGACCCAGTACTTC.

Only a few counts were recorded for this clone. V usage is TRBV5-1 and J usage is TRBJ1-6; 8 nucleotides align to TRBD1. This CDR3 contains 15 residues. V dropped 0 bases and J dropped 8; count of bases not matched to a gene: 4. Germline CDR1 is SGHRS and CDR2 is YFSETQ. The CDR3 coding sequence is TGCGCCAGCAGCTTGGCCGTGACAGGGGATTCACCCCTCCACTTT. Its translation is CASSLAVTGDSPLHF.

In its sample, this clone was seen once. The chain combines TRBV7-9 with TRBJ2-7; TRBD2 matches 9 bases. V lost 3 bases and J lost 5; bases outside the gene matches: 8. The CDR3 extends over 15 amino acids. Germline assignment: CDR1 SEHNR and CDR2 FQNEAQ (reference sequence). The DNA for the CDR3 is TGTGCCAGCAGCTTTAACCTAGCGGGAATGAACGAGCAGTACTTC. This encodes CASSFNLAGMNEQYF. Full variable domain (missing parts from reference TRBV7-9 and TRBJ2-7): DTGVSQNPRHKITKRGQNVTFRCDPISEHNRLYWYRQTLGQGPEFLTYFQNEAQLEKSRLLSDRFSAERPKGSFSTLEIQRTEQGDSAMYLCASSFNLAGMNEQYFGPGTRLTVT.

The chain is built from TRBV18 and TRBJ2-1, with 8 bases that match TRBD2. Germline CDR1 KGHSH, CDR2 LQKENI. The CDR3 extends over 15 amino acids. Trimming removed 1 base from V and 8 bases from J; junction bases left unmatched: 7. Written as DNA, the CDR3 is TGTGCCAGCTCACCACGTGTTAGCGGGACCGATGAGCAGTTCTTC. It is translated as CASSPRVSGTDEQFF.

This clone was detected once. The gene calls are TRBV7-9 and TRBJ2-3; maybe TRBD2 (6 bases). CDR3 length equals 12 residues. V lost 6 bases and J 7 bases, leaving 11 bases between the germline ends. Looked up from germline, CDR1 is SEHNR and CDR2 is FQNEAQ (reference sequence). The DNA for the CDR3 is TGTGCCAGCAGTGCGGCGGGGAATACGCAGTATTTT. It encodes CASSAAGNTQYF.

The V gene is TRBV20-1, the J gene TRBJ1-2; maybe TRBD1 (6 bases). V gave up 5 bases and J gave up 6 bases, with 10 bases separating them. The V gene's germline CDR1 is DFQATT and CDR2 SNEGSKA (reference sequence). The CDR3 loop spans 11 amino acids. This CDR3 is CSAADSNGYTF. The CDR3 DNA follows: TGCAGTGCTGCGGACAGTAATGGCTACACCTTC.

CDR3 sequence: CASSRDSGHTGELFF. In DNA, the CDR3 is TGTGCCAGCAGCCGGGACAGCGGACACACCGGGGAGCTGTTTTTT. The chain employs TRBV7-2 and TRBJ2-2; 7 bases are shared with TRBD1. The CDR3 contains 15 residues. Germline CDR1 is SGHTA and CDR2 is FQGNSA. Germline trimming cut 5 bases from V and 3 bases from J; bases unmatched to any gene: 6.

This chain uses TRBV21-1 with TRBJ2-2; the table calls TRBD1, which could not be checked here. TRBV21-1 is a listed pseudogene. This CDR3 is 15 amino acids long. CDR3 nucleotide sequence: TGTGCCAGCAGCAAAGCGCCTCGACAGCCAAGGGAGCTGTTTTTT. Its protein is CASSKAPRQPRELFF.

The chain joins TRBV7-3 to TRBJ2-7, with TRBD2 as a possible D gene (6 bases). The CDR3 spans 16 residues. V was clipped by 5 bases and J by 3 bases, with 20 bases between them. CDR1 and CDR2 from the germline V gene are SGHTA and FQGTGA. In DNA, the CDR3 is TGTGCCAGCAGCCCCGGGGGACGAGCTAAGGTCTACGAGCAGTACTTC. Amino acid sequence: CASSPGGRAKVYEQYF. The complete variable domain, with remaining parts taken from reference TRBV7-3 and TRBJ2-7, reads GAGVSQTPSNKVTEKGKYVELRCDPISGHTALYWYRQSLGQGPEFLIYFQGTGAADDSGLPNDRFFAVRPEGSVSTLKIQRTERGDSAVYLCASSPGGRAKVYEQYFGPGTRLTVT.

V and J are TRBV5-1 and TRBJ2-7, with 16 bases identical to TRBD2. This CDR3 spans 17 amino acids. V lost 3 bases and J lost 4; bases outside the gene matches: 7. Germline assignment: CDR1 SGHRS and CDR2 YFSETQ. For the CDR3, the DNA is TGCGCCAGCAGCTCGGGACTAGCGGGAGGGCCGGGGTACGAGCAGTACTTC. Protein product: CASSSGLAGGPGYEQYF.

The table lists this clone with a few counts. The chain combines TRBV5-1 with TRBJ2-3, with D maybe TRBD2 (5 bases). Germline-derived CDR1 and CDR2 are SGHRS and YFSETQ. The V gene lost 4 bases and the J gene lost 2 bases, with 11 bases spanning the gap. The CDR3 is 14 residues long. CDR3 DNA: TGCGCCAGCAGCACCCAGCGGCACACAGATACGCAGTATTTT. Translating gives CASSTQRHTDTQYF.

V is TRBV5-6 and J is TRBJ1-1, with a tentative D call TRBD1 (5 bases). Per germline, CDR1 SGHDT and CDR2 YYEEEE. The V end lost 5 bases, the J end lost 6 bases, and 11 bases lay between the germline ends. There are 12 residues in the CDR3. The CDR3 DNA is TGTGCCAGCAGGTTCTCGGGGGCTGAAGCTTTCTTT. Protein: CASRFSGAEAFF.